This T cell receptor (beta chain) was sequenced in a study of blood T cell repertoires in COVID-19. The table came from immunoSEQ multiplex PCR; TCRdb's copy has only in-frame clones and leaves some out. The data hold just over 300,000 clones, with 89% observed a single time. This clone has just one count. Germline V gene data show CDR1 as SGHNT and CDR2 as YYREEE (reference sequence). The ends lost 1 base at V and 5 bases at J; junction bases unmatched: 14. The CDR3 contains 19 residues. The source material was PBMCs or T cells enriched from blood (not recorded which). The chain combines TRBV5-4 with TRBJ2-3; TRBD2 agrees at 12 bases. This sequence was found in a woman between 40 and 50 years old who had recovered from COVID-19. CDR3 DNA: TGTGCCAGCAGCTTGTGGCCCCTTCTGACTAGCGGGAGCGGAGATACGCAGTATTTT. Amino acid sequence: CASSLWPLLTSGSGDTQYF.